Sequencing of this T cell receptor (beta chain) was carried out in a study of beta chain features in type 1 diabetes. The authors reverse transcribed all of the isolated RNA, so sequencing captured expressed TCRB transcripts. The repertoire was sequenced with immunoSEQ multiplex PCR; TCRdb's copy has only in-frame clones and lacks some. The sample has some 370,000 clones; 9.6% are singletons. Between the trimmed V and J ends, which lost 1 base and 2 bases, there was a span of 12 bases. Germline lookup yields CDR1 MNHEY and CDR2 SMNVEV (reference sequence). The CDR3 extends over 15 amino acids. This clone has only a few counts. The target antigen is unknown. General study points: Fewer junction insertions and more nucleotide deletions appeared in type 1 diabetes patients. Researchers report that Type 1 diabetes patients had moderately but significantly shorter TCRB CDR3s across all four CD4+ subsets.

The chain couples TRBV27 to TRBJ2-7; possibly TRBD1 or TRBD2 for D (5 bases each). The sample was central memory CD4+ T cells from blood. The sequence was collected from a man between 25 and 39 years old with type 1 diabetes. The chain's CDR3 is CASSLLSGHPYEQYF. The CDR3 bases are TGTGCCAGCAGTTTATTATCGGGGCATCCCTACGAGCAGTACTTC.